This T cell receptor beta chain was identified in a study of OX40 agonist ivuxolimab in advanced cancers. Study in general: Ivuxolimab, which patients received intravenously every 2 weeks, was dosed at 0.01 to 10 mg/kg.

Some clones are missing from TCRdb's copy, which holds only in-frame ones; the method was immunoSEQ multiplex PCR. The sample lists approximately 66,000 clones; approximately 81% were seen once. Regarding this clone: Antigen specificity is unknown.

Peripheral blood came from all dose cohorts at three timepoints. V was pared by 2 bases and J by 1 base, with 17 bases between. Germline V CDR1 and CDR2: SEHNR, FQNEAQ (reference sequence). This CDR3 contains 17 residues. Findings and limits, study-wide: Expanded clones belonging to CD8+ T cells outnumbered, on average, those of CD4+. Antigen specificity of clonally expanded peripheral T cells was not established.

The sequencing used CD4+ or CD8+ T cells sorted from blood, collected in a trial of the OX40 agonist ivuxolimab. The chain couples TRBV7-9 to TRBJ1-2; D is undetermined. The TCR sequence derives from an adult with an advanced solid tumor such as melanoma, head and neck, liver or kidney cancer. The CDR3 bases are TGTGCCAGCAGCTTACTTCCGGACCGAGGTTATAACTATGGCTACACCTTC. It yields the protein CASSLLPDRGYNYGYTF.